The 25 T cell receptor beta chains below come from one sample, sequenced in a study of T cells in Graves' hyperthyroidism and ophthalmopathy. Template material for amplifying TCR beta CDR3 regions consisted of RNA transcripts. The HTBI primer set drove a first-round RT-PCR of the TCR CDR3. MiXCR, run by TCRdb on the multiplex PCR reads, gives a single entry per CDR3 protein. There are nearly 600,000 distinct CDR3 sequences in the sample; 11% to 15% occur only once, and almost 6% lies in the top ten. Sequenced: blood. Every receptor here comes from a woman younger than 45 with Graves' hyperthyroidism that later progressed to Graves' ophthalmopathy.

The sample holds many counts of this clonotype. The V call is TRBV19, the J call TRBJ1-5; tentatively, D is TRBD1 (6 bases). The germline V and J ends were trimmed by 5 bases and 7 bases, with 15 bases remaining between them. Germline loops: CDR1 LNHDA, CDR2 SQIVND (reference sequence). The CDR3 contains 14 residues. The CDR3 bases are TGTGCCAGTAGTCCCCGGGGGCTTGGGCAGCCCCAGCATTTT. Translation: CASSPRGLGQPQHF.

In its sample, this clonotype was seen a few times. V usage is TRBV13 and J usage is TRBJ1-2; TRBD1 is a possible D gene (5 bases). Germline V CDR1 and CDR2: PRHDT, FYEKMQ (reference sequence). V shed 1 base and J shed 5 bases, with 20 bases lying between them. The CDR3 is made up of 17 amino acids. The CDR3 loop is CASSLVGREVGPYGYTF. CDR3 nucleotide sequence: TGTGCCAGCAGCTTAGTGGGCAGGGAAGTGGGGCCTTATGGCTACACCTTC.

Many counts were recorded for this clonotype. The rearrangement links TRBV28 to TRBJ1-2; 8 nucleotides agree with TRBD1. The CDR3 runs 15 residues. Per germline, CDR1 MDHEN and CDR2 SYDVKM. V was pared by 5 bases and J by 4 bases, with 9 bases of the junction left unmatched. CDR3 bases: TGTGCCAGCAGTGACCCGGACAGGGTCGGCTATGGCTACACCTTC. Its translation is CASSDPDRVGYGYTF.

This clonotype has ten or more counts. CDR3 residues: CASRRTGRNEQFF. The CDR3 coding sequence is TGTGCCAGCAGACGGACAGGGAGGAATGAGCAGTTCTTC. The chain employs TRBV27 and TRBJ2-1; the match to TRBD1 covers 8 bases. With V trimmed by 6 bases and J by 7 bases, 5 bases remained unmatched. The germline V gene encodes CDR1 MNHEY and CDR2 SMNVEV (reference sequence). This CDR3 has 13 amino acids.

This clonotype was seen once. This chain connects TRBV2 to TRBJ1-4; unclear D gene. The V gene lost 5 bases and the J gene lost 5 bases, with 12 bases spanning the gap. The germline gives CDR1 SNHLY, CDR2 FYNNEI. This CDR3 comprises 14 residues. The CDR3 spells CASSRRAGNEKLFF. The CDR3 DNA is TGTGCCAGCAGTAGGAGGGCGGGGAATGAAAAACTGTTTTTT.

The CDR3, as DNA: TGTGCCAGTAGCCCTACCTCCGGGACAGGGGGCGATCAGCCCCAGCATTTT. It is translated as CASSPTSGTGGDQPQHF. This chain connects TRBV19 to TRBJ1-5; 12 positions agree with TRBD1. V dropped 6 bases and J dropped 5; count of bases not matched to a gene: 11. This CDR3 comprises 17 residues. Germline V lookup: CDR1 LNHDA, CDR2 SQIVND (reference sequence).

This clonotype showed up many times. V gene TRBV9 combines with J gene TRBJ2-2; D is perhaps TRBD2 (6 bases). The CDR3 is 13 residues long. The germline V gene has CDR1 SGDLS and CDR2 YYNGEE. Trimming took 4 bases from V and 9 from J, leaving 13 bases between them. In DNA, the CDR3 is TGTGCCAGCAGCTCTACGGGGGTTCGGGAGCTGTTTTTT. It specifies CASSSTGVRELFF.

The rearrangement uses TRBV29-1 and TRBJ2-7, with 8 positions matching TRBD2. Germline CDR1 SQVTM, CDR2 ANQGSEA. The V and J ends lost 6 bases and 4 bases, in that order; junction bases with no gene match: 11. The CDR3 spans 14 residues. The chain's CDR3 is CSVAGLGGGYEQYF. Written as DNA, the CDR3 is TGCAGCGTGGCAGGTTTGGGCGGGGGGTACGAGCAGTACTTC.

This clonotype was counted at least ten times. V gene TRBV20-1 combines with J gene TRBJ2-1, with D perhaps TRBD1 or TRBD2 (7 bases each). The CDR3 sequence is 14 residues long. Germline CDR1 DFQATT, CDR2 SNEGSKA (reference sequence). Trimming shortened V by 5 bases and J by 5 bases, and 16 bases separated the two germline ends. The CDR3 spells CSARKAGGDNEQFF. In nucleotides, the CDR3 is TGCAGTGCTCGCAAGGCAGGGGGGGACAATGAGCAGTTCTTC.

At least ten counts were recorded for this clonotype. V is TRBV11-2 and J is TRBJ2-7; 8 bases are shared with TRBD1. Per the germline V gene, CDR1 is SGHAT and CDR2 is FQNNGV. CDR3 size: 16 residues. Trimming at V came to 5 bases and at J to 4 bases, leaving 13 bases not matched to a gene. CDR3 protein: CASSGLVGRGRYEQYF. CDR3 DNA: TGTGCCAGCAGCGGCCTTGTTGGCAGGGGGCGGTACGAGCAGTACTTC.

This clonotype was counted at least ten times. The chain combines TRBV6-1 with TRBJ1-1, with D unresolved. Germline V CDR1 and CDR2: MNHNS, SASEGT. Trimming took off 7 bases at V and 7 bases at J, with 16 bases between the two ends. This CDR3 comprises 13 residues. CDR3 nucleotide sequence: TGTGCCAGCATTTTAGGGCCGAGGTTTGAAGCTTTCTTT. Amino acids: CASILGPRFEAFF.

This clonotype occurred many times. The CDR3 spells CASIPGQSTDTQYF. DNA for the CDR3: TGTGCCAGCATTCCGGGACAGAGCACAGATACGCAGTATTTT. This chain connects TRBV2 to TRBJ2-3; 7 bases line up with TRBD1. CDR1 and CDR2 from the germline V gene are SNHLY and FYNNEI. V lost 7 bases to trimming and J lost 0 bases; unmatched junction nucleotides: 4. This CDR3 has 14 amino acids.

The V and J genes are TRBV5-1 and TRBJ2-7; possible D gene TRBD2, 6 bases. Per the germline V gene, CDR1 is SGHRS and CDR2 is YFSETQ. The CDR3 loop spans 14 amino acids. The V end lost 5 bases, the J end lost 5 bases, and 17 bases lay between the germline ends. The CDR3 reads CASSLIAADDEQYF. The CDR3 DNA is TGCGCCAGCAGTTTAATAGCGGCCGACGACGAGCAGTACTTC.

This clonotype showed up many times. This chain links TRBV11-1 with TRBJ2-1; the D is unclear. There are 11 residues in the CDR3. With 8 bases removed from V and 0 bases from J, the gap between germline ends came to 2 bases. The germline V gene has CDR1 SGHAT and CDR2 FQDESV (reference sequence). The CDR3 nucleotides are TGTGCCAGCTGCTCCTACAATGAGCAGTTCTTC. Its protein product is CASCSYNEQFF. Supplemented by reference TRBV11-1 and TRBJ2-1, the full variable domain reads EAEVAQSPRYKITEKSQAVAFWCDPISGHATLYWYRQILGQGPELLVQFQDESVVDDSQLPKDRFSAERLKGVDSTLKIQPAELGDSAMYLCASCSYNEQFFGPGTRLTVL.

This clonotype was picked up a small number of times. J is TRBJ2-2 and V is TRBV20-1, with TRBD2 matching over 7 bases. CDR1 is DFQATT, CDR2 SNEGSKA, per germline (reference sequence). The CDR3 is 14 amino acids. With V trimmed by 3 bases and J by 5 bases, 6 bases remained unmatched. The CDR3 region has the DNA TGCAGTGCTAGTGTTGATAGCGGGACCGGGGAGCTGTTTTTT. Its translation is CSASVDSGTGELFF.

Only a few counts were recorded for this clonotype. The rearrangement uses TRBV5-1 and TRBJ2-3; the D gene is possibly TRBD2 (6 bases). The CDR3 is 16 residues long. CDR1 is SGHRS and CDR2 is YFSETQ in the germline V gene. With 0 bases removed from V and 0 bases from J, the gap between germline ends came to 11 bases. CDR3 amino acids: CASSLASSESTDTQYF. CDR3 DNA sequence: TGCGCCAGCAGCTTGGCTTCTAGCGAGAGCACAGATACGCAGTATTTT. Filled out from reference TRBV5-1 and TRBJ2-3, the complete variable domain reads KAGVTQTPRYLIKTRGQQVTLSCSPISGHRSVSWYQQTPGQGLQFLFEYFSETQRNKGNFPGRFSGRQFSNSRSEMNVSTLELGDSALYLCASSLASSESTDTQYFGPGTRLTVL.

This clonotype was found many times. The chain joins TRBV7-8 to TRBJ2-2, with 9 bases fitting TRBD2. CDR1 is SGHVS and CDR2 is FQNEAQ in the germline V gene. V gave up 7 bases and J gave up 0 bases; unmatched junction bases: 15. This CDR3 contains 19 residues. The CDR3 loop is CASNKTPRASGTNTGELFF. Written as DNA, the CDR3 is TGTGCCAGCAACAAGACGCCACGGGCTAGCGGGACGAACACCGGGGAGCTGTTTTTT.

The table lists this clonotype with many counts. The V call is TRBV19, the J call TRBJ1-4; no clear D. V was clipped by 5 bases and J by 8 bases, with 18 bases between them. The CDR3 is 15 amino acids. Germline-derived CDR1 and CDR2 are LNHDA and SQIVND (reference sequence). CDR3 in DNA: TGTGCCAGTAGTGGACCGCCGTCACAAGGCGAAAAACTGTTTTTT. As protein: CASSGPPSQGEKLFF.

This sequence joins TRBV24-1 and TRBJ2-3; the match to TRBD1 covers 9 bases. J was trimmed by 10 bases and V by 4 bases; bases with no gene match: 5. CDR1 is KGHDR, CDR2 SFDVKD, per germline. The CDR3 sequence is 13 residues long. The CDR3 sequence is CATSDRRTGAQYF. The CDR3 bases are TGTGCCACCAGTGACCGTCGGACAGGGGCGCAGTATTTT.

This chain uses TRBV29-1 with TRBJ1-2, with TRBD1 matching 8 bases. V lost 0 bases, J lost 4 bases, and 4 bases stayed unmatched. The germline V gene encodes CDR1 SQVTM and CDR2 ANQGSEA. CDR3 size: 14 residues. CDR3 in amino acids: CSVEDLGTGYGYTF. The CDR3 DNA reads TGCAGCGTTGAAGATTTGGGGACAGGCTATGGCTACACCTTC.

The CDR3: CASSSSVGGETQYF. The CDR3 DNA reads TGTGCCAGCAGTTCTAGCGTGGGGGGAGAGACCCAGTACTTC. The rearrangement links TRBV6-2 or TRBV6-3 to TRBJ2-5; weak D call: TRBD2 (6 bases). The CDR3 spans 14 residues. Deletions cut 4 bases from V and 4 bases from J, with 13 bases between. Per germline, CDR1 MNHEY and CDR2 SVGEGT.

This clonotype was seen repeatedly, ten times or more. The V call is TRBV27, the J call TRBJ2-7; 7 nucleotides align to TRBD1. Germline CDR1 MNHEY, CDR2 SMNVEV (reference sequence). The CDR3 consists of 13 residues. With 8 bases clipped from V and 3 bases from J, the junction kept 7 bases outside the gene matches. The CDR3 nucleotides read TGTGCCAGCTCCCCGGGACAGATCTACGAGCAGTACTTC. Translation gives CASSPGQIYEQYF.

There are many counts of this clonotype. The CDR3 coding sequence is TGTGCCAGCAGTTCGCGACAGGGGGGCGGCATTCAGTACTTC. The encoded protein is CASSSRQGGGIQYF. The chain links TRBV27 to TRBJ2-4; TRBD1 agrees at 9 bases. The trim removed 4 bases at V and 9 bases at J, leaving 7 bases unmatched. Per germline, CDR1 MNHEY and CDR2 SMNVEV (reference sequence). The CDR3 spans 14 residues.

The chain's CDR3 is CSVEDLYVQGHDYGYTF. The CDR3 bases are TGCAGCGTTGAAGATCTATATGTGCAGGGGCATGACTATGGCTACACCTTC. This sequence joins TRBV29-1 and TRBJ1-2; TRBD1 is a possible D gene (6 bases). Trimming took off 0 bases at V and 3 bases at J, with 20 bases between the two ends. CDR1 SQVTM and CDR2 ANQGSEA come from the germline V gene. The CDR3 sequence is 17 residues long.

In this sample, this clonotype turned up many times. This sequence may be a read error, since a much larger clone differs from it by one base. This chain joins TRBV7-9 and TRBJ2-5, with 9 bases identical to TRBD1. J was trimmed by 3 bases and V by 5 bases; bases with no gene match: 4. The CDR3 is 14 residues long. In germline, CDR1 is SEHNR, CDR2 FQNEAQ (reference sequence). CDR3 residues: CASSPGQGEETQYF. The CDR3 coding sequence is TGTGCCAGCAGCCCGGGACAGGGAGAAGAGACCCAGTACTTC.